A selection of T cell receptor beta chains follows, all from one sample in a study of T-cell memory formation after mild COVID-19. TCRdb re-analysed the 5' RACE reads in MiXCR, keeping a single row per CDR3 protein. The sample lists a few hundred thousand distinct CDR3 sequences, more than 15% occurring once. What was sequenced was PBMCs or a T cell subset sorted from them (not recorded which). These receptors all come from a man aged 18-30 years who had mild COVID-19 (a few samples of this study predate the infection). Cell type and time point are not known. Both conserved end residues are part of each CDR3.

v_gene,CDR3aa
TRBV20-1,CSARDSRGAYEKLFF
TRBV10-2,CASKAGEPDTQYF
TRBV10-1,CASSEIERGEQYF
TRBV2,CASSGGNQPQHF
TRBV5-5,CASSFTGGPGANVLTF
TRBV9,CASSAPGIRTETEQFF
TRBV11-1,CASSLASETGVDEQFF
TRBV6-5,CASRGFGLAEETQYF
TRBV7-2,CASSSGQPYSNQPQHF
TRBV5-1,CASSHNGQGAGGYTF
TRBV20-1,CSAPGTPLSYEQYF
TRBV2,CASKRDIYGYTF
TRBV5-1,CASSLEGQNTEAFF
TRBV6-2/TRBV6-3,CASSYYTEAFF
TRBV5-1,CASTLGWDTGSYEQYF
TRBV4-3,CASSQEFADRLSYGYTF
TRBV7-2,CASSFSPRANEQYF
TRBV30,CAWSVQEAAFF
TRBV7-9,CANTRSGGHITEAFF
TRBV15,CATSSSGGQLTDTQYF
TRBV5-1,CASSQPPGGYEQYF
TRBV20-1,CSAGRQGATNEKLFF
TRBV5-1,CASSIPPGHNTGELFF
TRBV5-6,CASSLPQGASLYGYTF
TRBV4-1,CASSQPREGASYGYTF
TRBV6-1,CASSGGTGNNQPQHF
TRBV7-6,CASSLYVMMGDTQYF
TRBV7-9,CASSNPIGVVGETQYF
TRBV28,CASTPGTGAEKLFF
TRBV5-1,CATRLAQYIYNEQFF
TRBV6-4,CASSELSGTGELFF
TRBV2,CASRGQGPTEAFF
TRBV7-3,CASSEWTDNTGELFF
TRBV4-1,CASSHPSRDRGNEQFF
TRBV7-9,CASSPGDANQPQHF
TRBV7-2,CASTLRGGMGAEAFF
TRBV4-1,CGSASQDNQPQHF
TRBV4-1,CASRPDSYGELFF
TRBV7-6,CASSLGRLRRGARDTQYF
TRBV9,CASSAQIGLYNSPLHF
TRBV11-1,CASSLSAGLGAYNEQFF
TRBV5-1,CASSLEGQETQYF
TRBV28,CASSLSGTGPETQYF
TRBV10-1,CASSDSGGIDNEQFF
TRBV5-1,CASSLFGGGRPYSNQPQHF
TRBV7-7,CASSLEHGTGRAQFF
TRBV27,CASSFGTSADSGANVLTF
TRBV14,CASSQDWGRNEQFF
TRBV29-1,CSVESPALEAQYF
TRBV7-6,CASSTGETQYF
TRBV7-3,CASSLGPRGRPGEQFF